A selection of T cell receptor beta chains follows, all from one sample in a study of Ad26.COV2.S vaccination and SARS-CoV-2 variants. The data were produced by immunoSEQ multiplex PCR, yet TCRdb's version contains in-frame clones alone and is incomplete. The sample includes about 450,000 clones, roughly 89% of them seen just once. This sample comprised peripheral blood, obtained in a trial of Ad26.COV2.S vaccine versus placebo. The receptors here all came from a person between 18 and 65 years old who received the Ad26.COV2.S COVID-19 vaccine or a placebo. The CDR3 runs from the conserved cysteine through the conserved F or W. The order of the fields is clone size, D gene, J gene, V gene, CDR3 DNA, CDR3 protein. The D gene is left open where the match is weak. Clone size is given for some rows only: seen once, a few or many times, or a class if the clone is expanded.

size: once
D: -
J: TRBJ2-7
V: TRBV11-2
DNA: TGTGCCAGCAGCTTCGGGACCCCTATGAGCTCCTACGAGCAGTACTTC
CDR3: CASSFGTPMSSYEQYF

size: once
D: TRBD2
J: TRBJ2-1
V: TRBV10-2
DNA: TGCGCCAGCAGTGACCCTGAAGCGGGATCCGCTATATCCTACAATGAGCAGTTCTTC
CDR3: CASSDPEAGSAISYNEQFF

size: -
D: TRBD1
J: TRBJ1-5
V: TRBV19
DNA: TGTGCCAGTAGTAGTGACAGGGACCAGCCCCAGCATTTT
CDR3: CASSSDRDQPQHF

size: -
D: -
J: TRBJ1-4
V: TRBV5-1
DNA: TGCGCCAGCAGCCCAGAGACAGCGTCTAATGAAAAACTGTTTTTT
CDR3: CASSPETASNEKLFF

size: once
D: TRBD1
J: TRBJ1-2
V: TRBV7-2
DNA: TGTGCCAGCAGCTTAGCCCTGGCACAGGGGAGCTATGGCTACACCTTC
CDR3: CASSLALAQGSYGYTF

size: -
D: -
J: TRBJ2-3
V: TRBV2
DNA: TGTGCCAGCAGTGATCGCGCCCGGGGGACAGATACGCAGTATTTT
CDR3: CASSDRARGTDTQYF

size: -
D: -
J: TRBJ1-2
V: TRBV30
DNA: TGTGCCTGGAGTGTATTATCGGGGGGGGTGCTTGATGGCTACACCTTC
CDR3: CAWSVLSGGVLDGYTF

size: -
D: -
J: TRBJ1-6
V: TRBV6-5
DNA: TGTGCCAGCCTATCAGGAAGGTACTATAATTCACCCCTCCACTTT
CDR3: CASLSGRYYNSPLHF

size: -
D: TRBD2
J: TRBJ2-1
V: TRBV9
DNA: TGTGCCAGCAGCCTACGGACTAGCGGGAGTTCTTACAATGAGCAGTTCTTC
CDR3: CASSLRTSGSSYNEQFF

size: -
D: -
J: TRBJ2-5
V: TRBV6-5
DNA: TGTGCCAGCAGTTACTCGGGACTGGGGACCCAGTACTTC
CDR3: CASSYSGLGTQYF

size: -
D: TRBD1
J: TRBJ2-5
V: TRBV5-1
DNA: TGCGCCAGCAGCGCTTGGGACAGCAAAGAGACCCAGTACTTC
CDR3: CASSAWDSKETQYF

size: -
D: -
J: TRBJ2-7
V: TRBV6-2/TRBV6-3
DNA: TGTGCCAGCAGTTACGATGCGCTCGACGAGCAGTACTTC
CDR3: CASSYDALDEQYF

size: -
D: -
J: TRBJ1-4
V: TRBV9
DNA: TGTGCCAGCAGCGTAGGAGGTTGGGGGACTTCTAATGAAAAACTGTTTTTT
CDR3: CASSVGGWGTSNEKLFF

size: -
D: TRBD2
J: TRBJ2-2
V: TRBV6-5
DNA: TGTGCCAGCAGGAGGACTAGCGGGAGTTCCGGGGAGCTGTTTTTT
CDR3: CASRRTSGSSGELFF

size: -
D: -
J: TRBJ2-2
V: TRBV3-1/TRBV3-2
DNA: TGTGCCAGCAGCCAAGAGGGTTTTACCGGGGAGCTGTTTTTT
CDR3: CASSQEGFTGELFF

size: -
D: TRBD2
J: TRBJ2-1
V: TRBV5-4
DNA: TGTGCCAGCAGCTCCCCGACTCGACTAGCGGGAGATGATGAGCAGTTCTTC
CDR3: CASSSPTRLAGDDEQFF

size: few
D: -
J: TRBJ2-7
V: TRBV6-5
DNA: TGTGGCACAAGAGGGTTGAGCTCCTACGAGCAGTACTTC
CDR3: CGTRGLSSYEQYF

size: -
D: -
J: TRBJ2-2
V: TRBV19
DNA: TGTGCCAGTAGTATCCGACAGCATACCGGGGAGCTGTTTTTT
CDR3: CASSIRQHTGELFF

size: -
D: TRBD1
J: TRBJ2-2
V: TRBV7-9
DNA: TGTGCCAGCAGTCGGGACAGGGCTCCCGGGGAGCTGTTTTTT
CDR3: CASSRDRAPGELFF

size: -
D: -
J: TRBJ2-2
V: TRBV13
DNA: TGTGCCAGCAGCTTAGCTGGGTTCACCGGGGAGCTGTTTTTT
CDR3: CASSLAGFTGELFF

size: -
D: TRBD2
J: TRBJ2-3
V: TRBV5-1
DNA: TGCGCCAGCAGCTTGGGTAGCGGGGGCCGAGGAGATACGCAGTATTTT
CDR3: CASSLGSGGRGDTQYF

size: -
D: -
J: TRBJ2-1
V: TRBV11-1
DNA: TGTGCCAGCAGGTCCTACAATGAGCAGTTCTTC
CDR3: CASRSYNEQFF

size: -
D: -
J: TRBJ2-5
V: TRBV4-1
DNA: TGCGCCAGCAGCCAAGATCAGGGCCGTCGGCGGGAGACCCAGTACTTC
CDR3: CASSQDQGRRRETQYF

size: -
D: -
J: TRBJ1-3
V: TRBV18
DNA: TGTGCCAGCTCACCTGGAGGAAGGGACACCATATATTTT
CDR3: CASSPGGRDTIYF

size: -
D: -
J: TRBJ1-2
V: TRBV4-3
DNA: TGCGCCAGCAGCCAAGGCAGGGGAGGAGGCTACACCTTC
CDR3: CASSQGRGGGYTF

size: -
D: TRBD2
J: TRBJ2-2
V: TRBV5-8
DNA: TGTGCCAGCTGGGGCGGGAGCCCCACCGGGGAGCTGTTTTTT
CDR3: CASWGGSPTGELFF

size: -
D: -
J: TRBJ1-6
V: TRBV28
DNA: TGTGCCAGCAGTTTATCGGACACCCTGAGCTCCTATAATTCACCCCTCCACTTT
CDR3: CASSLSDTLSSYNSPLHF

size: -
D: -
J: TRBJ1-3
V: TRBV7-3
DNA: TGTGCCAGCAGCTTAGACGTTTCTGGAAACACCATATATTTT
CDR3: CASSLDVSGNTIYF

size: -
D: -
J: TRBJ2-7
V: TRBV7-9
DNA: TGTGCCAGCAGCTTCGCGGGTTCACGCTCCTACGAGCAGTACTTC
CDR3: CASSFAGSRSYEQYF

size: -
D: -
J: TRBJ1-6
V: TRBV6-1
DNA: TGTGCCAGCAGTGAAGTAGGGATGGGGGCGGATTCACCCCTCCACTTT
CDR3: CASSEVGMGADSPLHF

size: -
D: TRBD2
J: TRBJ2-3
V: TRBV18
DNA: TGTGCCAGCTCACCACGACTAGCGGAGACAGATACGCAGTATTTT
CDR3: CASSPRLAETDTQYF

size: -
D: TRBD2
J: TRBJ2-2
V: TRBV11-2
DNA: TGTGCCAGCAGCGTGGGACTAGCCCCCATCGGGGAGCTGTTTTTT
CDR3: CASSVGLAPIGELFF

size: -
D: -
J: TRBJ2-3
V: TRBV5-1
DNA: TGCGCCAGCAGCTTAACCGGGGACACCACAGATACGCAGTATTTT
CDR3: CASSLTGDTTDTQYF

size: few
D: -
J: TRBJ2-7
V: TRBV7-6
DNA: TGTGCCAGCAGCTCGGGACCCAACTACGAGCAGTACTTC
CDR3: CASSSGPNYEQYF

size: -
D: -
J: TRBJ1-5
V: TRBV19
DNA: TGTGCCAGTAGTATATTGAGAGGGCAGGGACCTGTGGAGCCCCAGCATTTT
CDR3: CASSILRGQGPVEPQHF

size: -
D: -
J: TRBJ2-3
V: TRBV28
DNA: TGTGCCAGCAGTTTAAGCTCCGATACGCAGTATTTT
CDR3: CASSLSSDTQYF

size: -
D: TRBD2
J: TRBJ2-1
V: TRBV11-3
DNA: TGTGCCAGCAGCCCCGGGGGGGCGAGGTATGAGCAGTTCTTC
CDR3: CASSPGGARYEQFF

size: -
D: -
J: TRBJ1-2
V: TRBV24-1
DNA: TGTGCCACCAGTGATTTTGGGGACGGCTACACCTTC
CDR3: CATSDFGDGYTF

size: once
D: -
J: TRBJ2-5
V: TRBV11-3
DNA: TGTGCCAGCAGCTTAGTAGAGACCCAGTACTTC
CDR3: CASSLVETQYF

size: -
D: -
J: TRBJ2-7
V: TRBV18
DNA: TGTGCCAGCTCACCACAGTCCGACTACGAGCAGTACTTC
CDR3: CASSPQSDYEQYF

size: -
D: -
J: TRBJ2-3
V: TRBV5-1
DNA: TGCGCCAGCAGCTTTATAGCGACTAGCACAGATACGCAGTATTTT
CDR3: CASSFIATSTDTQYF

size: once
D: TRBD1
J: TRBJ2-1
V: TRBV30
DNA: TGTGCCTATGAGTCCGGGACAGGCTCCTACAATGAGCAGTTCTTC
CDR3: CAYESGTGSYNEQFF

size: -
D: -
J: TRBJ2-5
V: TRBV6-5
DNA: TGTGCCAGCAGTTATAGTTGGCGGGAGACCCAGTACTTC
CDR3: CASSYSWRETQYF

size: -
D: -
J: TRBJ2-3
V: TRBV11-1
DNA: TGTGCCAGCAGCAAACCAGGGTCTAGCACAGATACGCAGTATTTT
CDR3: CASSKPGSSTDTQYF

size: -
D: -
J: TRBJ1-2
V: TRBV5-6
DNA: TGTGCCAGCAGCCCGACCCCCGCTCCCAACTATGGCTACACCTTC
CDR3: CASSPTPAPNYGYTF

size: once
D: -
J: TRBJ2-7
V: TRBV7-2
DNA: TGTGCCAGCAGCCCCGACAGCCCCAACCCCTACGAGCAGTACTTC
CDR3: CASSPDSPNPYEQYF

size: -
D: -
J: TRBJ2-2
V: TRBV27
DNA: TGTGCCAGCAGTTCAGCGAGATCCAGGGCGAACACCGGGGAGCTGTTTTTT
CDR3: CASSSARSRANTGELFF

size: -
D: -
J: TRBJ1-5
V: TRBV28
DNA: TGTGCCAGCAGTTTAGTACAGGGAGGCAATCAGCCCCAGCATTTT
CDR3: CASSLVQGGNQPQHF

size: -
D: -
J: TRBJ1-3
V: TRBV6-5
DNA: TGTGCCAGCAGTTACTCGGAAGGGGCGCCTGGAAACACCATATATTTT
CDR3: CASSYSEGAPGNTIYF

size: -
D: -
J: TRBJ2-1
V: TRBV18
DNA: TGTGCCAGCTCACCGTTTACCGGGGGTGGGTCCTACAATGAGCAGTTCTTC
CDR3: CASSPFTGGGSYNEQFF

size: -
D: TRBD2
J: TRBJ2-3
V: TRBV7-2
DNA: TGTGCCAGCAGCTCGAGACTAGCGGGGGGGCTCACGCCAGATACGCAGTATTTT
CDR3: CASSSRLAGGLTPDTQYF

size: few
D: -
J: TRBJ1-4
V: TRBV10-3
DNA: TGTGCCATCAGCAAACAGACTGCAACTAATGAAAAACTGTTTTTT
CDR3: CAISKQTATNEKLFF

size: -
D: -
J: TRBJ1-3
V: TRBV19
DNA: TGTGCCAGTAGCGCGGATAGGACCTCTGGAAACACCATATATTTT
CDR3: CASSADRTSGNTIYF

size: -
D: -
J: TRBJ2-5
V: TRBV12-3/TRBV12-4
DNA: TGTGCCAGCAGTTTAGATGGGCAGCGGACCCAGTACTTC
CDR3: CASSLDGQRTQYF

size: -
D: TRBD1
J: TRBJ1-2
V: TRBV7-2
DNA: TGTGCCAGCAGCCTACCTAACAGACAGGGGGCGATTGGCTACACCTTC
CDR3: CASSLPNRQGAIGYTF